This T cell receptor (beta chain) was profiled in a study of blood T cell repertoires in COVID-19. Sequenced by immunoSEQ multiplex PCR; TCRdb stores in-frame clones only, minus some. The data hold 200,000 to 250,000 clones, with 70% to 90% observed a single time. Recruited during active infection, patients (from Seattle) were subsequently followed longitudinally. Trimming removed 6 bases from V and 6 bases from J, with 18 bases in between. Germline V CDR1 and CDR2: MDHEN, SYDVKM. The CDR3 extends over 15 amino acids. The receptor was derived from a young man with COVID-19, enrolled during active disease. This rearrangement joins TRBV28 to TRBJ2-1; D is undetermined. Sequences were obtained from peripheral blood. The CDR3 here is CASSPFITVFNEQFF. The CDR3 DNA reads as TGTGCCAGCAGCCCATTTATCACAGTATTCAATGAGCAGTTCTTC.